Listed here are 23 T cell receptor beta chains from one sample, sequenced in a study of T cell changes during pregnancy in multiple sclerosis. Repertoires were generated with immunoSEQ multiplex PCR, while TCRdb's copy carries only in-frame clones and drops some. Counted here are 60,000 to 90,000 clones, about 89% occurring once; the ten biggest clones make up over 1.5%. The material sequenced was peripheral blood, taken before pregnancy. The receptors stem from a female donor with multiple sclerosis, enrolled in a pregnancy study.

The V call is TRBV19, the J call TRBJ2-5; TRBD1 matches at 7 bases. Germline V CDR1 and CDR2: LNHDA, SQIVND (reference sequence). The CDR3 sequence is 16 residues long. The J segment lost 0 bases and the V segment lost 5 bases, leaving 9 bases of the junction unmatched. The CDR3 nucleotides are TGTGCCAGTAGTCCACAGGGGCCAAGCTACCAAGAGACCCAGTACTTC. It yields the protein CASSPQGPSYQETQYF.

This chain uses TRBV6-5 with TRBJ2-5; TRBD2 agrees at 12 bases. CDR1 MNHEY and CDR2 SVGAGI come from the germline V gene. Losses at the gene ends were 4 bases for V and 4 bases for J; bases not matched to a gene: 4. The length of the CDR3 is 15 residues. Here the CDR3 DNA reads TGTGCCAGCAGTTCCCTAGCGGGGGGGCGAGAGACCCAGTACTTC. Encoded protein: CASSSLAGGRETQYF.

J is TRBJ2-1 and V is TRBV7-2; TRBD2 matches at 12 bases. In germline, CDR1 is SGHTA, CDR2 FQGNSA. V shed 5 bases, J shed 6 bases, and the junction held 8 bases outside the gene matches. The CDR3 length is 16 residues. The CDR3 spells CASSPTLAGGPNEQFF. Here the CDR3 DNA reads TGTGCCAGCAGCCCGACTCTAGCGGGGGGGCCCAATGAGCAGTTCTTC.

The sample holds one count of this clone. The genes are TRBV7-2 and TRBJ2-1; 7 positions match TRBD2. The CDR3 covers 15 residues. V shed 1 base and J 10 bases; nucleotides not matched to a gene: 10. Germline CDR1 is SGHTA and CDR2 is FQGNSA. For the CDR3, the DNA is TGTGCCAGCAGCTTAGTTCGGGGGGAGGGAAGCGAGCAGTTCTTC. It specifies CASSLVRGEGSEQFF.

The CDR3 nucleotides are TGTGCCAGCAGCGTAGGCCGAGAAGATACGCAGTATTTT. Protein sequence: CASSVGREDTQYF. This chain joins TRBV9 and TRBJ2-3; D uncertain. CDR3 length: 13 amino acids. Germline V gene lookup returns CDR1 SGDLS and CDR2 YYNGEE. V was pared by 0 bases and J by 5 bases, with 7 bases between.

V gene TRBV19 combines with J gene TRBJ2-1, with 10 bases matching TRBD2. Per the germline V gene, CDR1 is LNHDA and CDR2 is SQIVND (reference sequence). Losses at the gene ends were 3 bases for V and 7 bases for J; bases not matched to a gene: 9. The CDR3 loop spans 16 amino acids. This CDR3 reads CASSIIAGGEENEQFF. The CDR3 DNA reads as TGTGCCAGTAGTATCATAGCGGGGGGCGAAGAGAATGAGCAGTTCTTC. The variable domain in full, with the rest retrieved from reference TRBV19 and TRBJ2-1, is DGGITQSPKYLFRKEGQNVTLSCEQNLNHDAMYWYRQDPGQGLRLIYYSQIVNDFQKGDIAEGYSVSREKKESFPLTVTSAQKNPTAFYLCASSIIAGGEENEQFFGPGTRLTVL.

This clone was picked up one time. The chain employs TRBV18 and TRBJ2-7, with D perhaps TRBD1 (6 bases). Germline assignment: CDR1 KGHSH and CDR2 LQKENI. The CDR3 is made up of 14 amino acids. V was pared by 2 bases and J by 2 bases, with 10 bases between. Here the CDR3 DNA reads TGTGCCAGCTCACCAACGACAGGAGCCTACGAGCAGTACTTC. Residues: CASSPTTGAYEQYF.

This clone was observed a single time. The rearrangement links TRBV30 to TRBJ1-5; D possibly corresponds to TRBD1 (5 bases). Germline V CDR1 and CDR2: GTSNPN, SVGIG (reference sequence). The CDR3 is made up of 15 amino acids. The V gene lost 4 bases and the J gene lost 4 bases, with 17 bases spanning the gap. In nucleotides, the CDR3 is TGTGCCTGGACCCCGGGCAGGGTGGGAAATCAGCCCCAGCATTTT. This translates into CAWTPGRVGNQPQHF. Using reference TRBV30 and TRBJ1-5 for the parts outside the CDR3, the full variable domain is SQTIHQWPATLVQPVGSPLSLECTVEGTSNPNLYWYRQAAGRGLQLLFYSVGIGQISSEVPQNLSASRPQDRQFILSSKKLLLSDSGFYLCAWTPGRVGNQPQHFGDGTRLSIL.

This clone has more than one count but fewer than ten. The chain is built from TRBV4-1 and TRBJ1-5, with a tentative D call TRBD1 (6 bases). Germline CDR1 is MGHRA and CDR2 is YSYEKL. The CDR3 contains 16 residues. The germline V and J ends were trimmed by 3 bases and 4 bases, with 16 bases remaining between them. CDR3 DNA sequence: TGCGCCAGCAGCCAGGGGCTAGGGACACTGAATCAGCCCCAGCATTTT. This sequence encodes CASSQGLGTLNQPQHF.

V usage is TRBV5-1 and J usage is TRBJ2-2; D is perhaps TRBD2 (6 bases). V lost 6 bases to trimming and J lost 1 base, with 10 bases between them. Germline-derived CDR1 and CDR2 are SGHRS and YFSETQ. The CDR3 has 14 amino acids. In DNA, the CDR3 is TGCGCCAGCAACCGACTAGGGAACACCGGGGAGCTGTTTTTT. As protein: CASNRLGNTGELFF. Full variable domain (remainder filled in from reference TRBV5-1 and TRBJ2-2): KAGVTQTPRYLIKTRGQQVTLSCSPISGHRSVSWYQQTPGQGLQFLFEYFSETQRNKGNFPGRFSGRQFSNSRSEMNVSTLELGDSALYLCASNRLGNTGELFFGEGSRLTVL.

The gene calls are TRBV27 and TRBJ2-7; possibly TRBD1 for D (6 bases). From germline, CDR1 is MNHEY and CDR2 SMNVEV (reference sequence). The CDR3 covers 14 residues. V was clipped by 3 bases and J by 3 bases, with 12 bases between them. The CDR3 region has the DNA TGTGCCAGCAGTTTTACAGGGAGAAACTACGAGCAGTACTTC. The encoded protein is CASSFTGRNYEQYF.

The chain couples TRBV7-2 to TRBJ2-2; 8 nucleotides agree with TRBD2. The CDR3 runs to 17 residues. CDR1 is SGHTA and CDR2 is FQGNSA in the germline V gene. The J segment lost 7 bases and the V segment lost 5 bases, leaving 15 bases of the junction unmatched. CDR3 amino acids: CASSPNPGGHRGGELFF. The CDR3 bases are TGTGCCAGCAGCCCCAATCCGGGGGGGCATCGGGGCGGGGAGCTGTTTTTT.

Details on this clone: The same CDR3 also results from other DNA sequences found in this sample. V and J are TRBV9 and TRBJ2-7; TRBD2 is a possible D gene (5 bases). The CDR3 is 14 amino acids. Trimming shortened V by 0 bases and J by 0 bases, and 7 bases separated the two germline ends. CDR1 is SGDLS, CDR2 YYNGEE, per germline. CDR3 protein: CASSVGGSSYEQYF. Here the CDR3 DNA reads TGTGCCAGCAGCGTAGGAGGGAGCTCCTACGAGCAGTACTTC.

The chain uses TRBV10-2 and TRBJ1-1; no definite D call. The CDR3 runs 12 residues. Per germline, CDR1 WSHSY and CDR2 SAAADI. With 9 bases removed from V and 6 bases from J, the gap between germline ends came to 14 bases. The CDR3 sequence: CASSEVEAEAFF. Here the CDR3 DNA reads TGCGCCAGTTCCGAGGTGGAAGCTGAAGCTTTCTTT.

V and J are TRBV5-6 and TRBJ1-6; D gene uncertain. V dropped 0 bases and J dropped 14 bases, with 15 bases sitting between them. Germline V gene lookup returns CDR1 SGHDT and CDR2 YYEEEE. This CDR3 is 14 amino acids long. The CDR3 protein is CASSLGPAEGTLHF. The CDR3 DNA reads as TGTGCCAGCAGCTTGGGACCCGCCGAGGGCACCCTCCACTTT. Filled out from reference TRBV5-6 and TRBJ1-6, the complete variable domain reads DAGVTQSPTHLIKTRGQQVTLRCSPKSGHDTVSWYQQALGQGPQFIFQYYEEEERQRGNFPDRFSGHQFPNYSSELNVNALLLGDSALYLCASSLGPAEGTLHFGNGTRLTVT.

The V gene is TRBV19, the J gene TRBJ2-5; D gene unclear. The germline V gene encodes CDR1 LNHDA and CDR2 SQIVND (reference sequence). This CDR3 contains 9 residues. V was clipped by 8 bases and J by 5 bases, with 3 bases between them. CDR3 in DNA: TGTGCCAGTGGCGAGACCCAGTACTTC. This translates into CASGETQYF.

This chain joins TRBV28 and TRBJ1-5; TRBD1 aligns across 7 bases. Germline CDR1 reads MDHEN; CDR2 reads SYDVKM. The trim removed 6 bases at V and 6 bases at J, leaving 11 bases unmatched. CDR3 length: 15 amino acids. CDR3 loop: CASSSLQGTFQPQHF. CDR3 DNA: TGTGCCAGCAGCTCACTACAGGGGACGTTTCAGCCCCAGCATTTT.

The chain is built from TRBV19 and TRBJ1-6, with 9 bases lining up with TRBD1. V was pared by 7 bases and J by 9 bases, with 10 bases of the junction left unmatched. CDR1 is LNHDA, CDR2 SQIVND, per germline (reference sequence). There are 15 residues in the CDR3. The CDR3 bases are TGTGCCAGTACTTCCGGGGGACAGGGTCTTTCACCCCTCCACTTT. Amino acid sequence: CASTSGGQGLSPLHF.

The chain couples TRBV4-1 to TRBJ1-5; tentative D call: TRBD1 (6 bases). The CDR3 loop spans 15 amino acids. V was cut by 0 bases and J by 6 bases, with 12 bases left in between. Germline loops: CDR1 MGHRA, CDR2 YSYEKL. The CDR3 spells CASSQDRRGPQPQHF. The DNA of the CDR3 is TGCGCCAGCAGCCAAGATAGGCGGGGGCCTCAGCCCCAGCATTTT.

The chain uses TRBV30 and TRBJ1-2, with D maybe TRBD1 (6 bases). The CDR3 is 16 residues long. Germline-derived CDR1 and CDR2 are GTSNPN and SVGIG (reference sequence). Trimming pared 5 bases from V and 1 base from J, leaving 20 bases between. The CDR3 region is CAWGGGGTAFNYGYTF. Written as DNA, the CDR3 is TGTGCCTGGGGGGGAGGGGGGACCGCCTTTAACTATGGCTACACCTTC. Full variable domain (outside the CDR3, taken from reference TRBV30 and TRBJ1-2): SQTIHQWPATLVQPVGSPLSLECTVEGTSNPNLYWYRQAAGRGLQLLFYSVGIGQISSEVPQNLSASRPQDRQFILSSKKLLLSDSGFYLCAWGGGGTAFNYGYTFGSGTRLTVV.

The V gene is TRBV28, the J gene TRBJ1-2; D call uncertain. Trimming left V 7 bases short and J 4 bases short, with 13 bases between. The CDR3 has 13 amino acids. Germline V lookup: CDR1 MDHEN, CDR2 SYDVKM. The CDR3 spells CASTDKLPYGYTF. The CDR3 region has the DNA TGTGCCAGCACCGATAAGCTACCCTATGGCTACACCTTC.

V usage is TRBV5-1 and J usage is TRBJ2-3; TRBD2 might be the D (6 bases). CDR3 length: 13 residues. The V gene's germline CDR1 is SGHRS and CDR2 YFSETQ. V shed 0 bases and J shed 6 bases, with 8 bases lying between them. The DNA of the CDR3 is TGCGCCAGCAGCTTGGGCCGGGAGGATACGCAGTATTTT. This gives the protein CASSLGREDTQYF.

The genes are TRBV28 and TRBJ2-1; 7 bases match TRBD1. V gave up 10 bases and J gave up 8 bases; unmatched junction bases: 8. CDR1 MDHEN and CDR2 SYDVKM come from the germline V gene. This CDR3 has 12 amino acids. CDR3 nucleotides: TGTGCCACTATCGGACAGGACGATGAGCAGTTCTTC. Translation gives CATIGQDDEQFF.